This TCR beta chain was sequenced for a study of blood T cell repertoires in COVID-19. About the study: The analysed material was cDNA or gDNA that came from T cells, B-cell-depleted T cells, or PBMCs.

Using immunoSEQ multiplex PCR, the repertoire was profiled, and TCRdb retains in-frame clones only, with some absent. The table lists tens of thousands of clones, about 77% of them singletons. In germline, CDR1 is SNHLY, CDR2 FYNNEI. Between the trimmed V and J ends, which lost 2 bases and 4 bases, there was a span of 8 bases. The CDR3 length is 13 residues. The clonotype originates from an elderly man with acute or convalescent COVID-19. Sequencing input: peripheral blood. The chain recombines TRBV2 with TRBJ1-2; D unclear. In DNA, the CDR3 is TGTGCCAGCAGTGAACGAGGGCGCTATGGCTACACCTTC. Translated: CASSERGRYGYTF.